This entry concerns a single TCR beta chain. As yet, its antigen is unknown. The sample belongs to a study of T cells expressing NK-cell markers. Across the whole study: CD3+CD56+NKG2C+, CD3+CD56+NKG2C- and CD3+CD56-NKG2C+ T cells, once sorted, supplied the TCR beta repertoires. Study-level findings and limits: The share of CD8+ T cells held by dominant NKG2C+ clonotypes was about 1.0-8% in 5 or 6 donors. The study left the HCMV specificity of expanded NKG2C+ T cell clones unresolved.

Researchers built TCR beta cDNA using 5'RACE template switching with UMIs. TCRdb re-called the 5' RACE reads; one entry per CDR3 protein, DNA not given. The repertoire table contains about 460,000 distinct CDR3 sequences. The germline V gene has CDR1 SQVTM and CDR2 ANQGSEA. There are 11 residues in the CDR3. The chain combines TRBV29-1 with TRBJ1-1; TCRdb reports TRBD1, a call that lacks DNA to check it against. The receptor comes from a woman aged 50 to 60 in good health. Sequencing used blood T cells: a sorted CD56 or NKG2C T cell subset, CD4+ or CD8+ T cells, or bulk PBMC T cells (not recorded which). The CDR3 loop is CSAHRGTEAFF.